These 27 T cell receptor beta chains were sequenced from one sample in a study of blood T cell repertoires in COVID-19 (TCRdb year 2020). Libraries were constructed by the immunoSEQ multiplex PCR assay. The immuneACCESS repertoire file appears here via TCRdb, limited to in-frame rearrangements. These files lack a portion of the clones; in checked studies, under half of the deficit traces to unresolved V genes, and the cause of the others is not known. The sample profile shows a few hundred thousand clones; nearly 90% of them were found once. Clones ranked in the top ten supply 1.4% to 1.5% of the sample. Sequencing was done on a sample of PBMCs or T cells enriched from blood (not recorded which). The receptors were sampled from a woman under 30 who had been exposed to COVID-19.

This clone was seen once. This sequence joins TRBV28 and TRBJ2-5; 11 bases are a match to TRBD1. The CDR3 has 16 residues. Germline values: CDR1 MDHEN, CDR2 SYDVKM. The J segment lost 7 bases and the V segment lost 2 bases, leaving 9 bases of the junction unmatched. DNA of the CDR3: TGTGCCAGCAGTTTAGGCTCTGGGACAGGGGGTTTGACCCAGTACTTC. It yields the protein CASSLGSGTGGLTQYF.

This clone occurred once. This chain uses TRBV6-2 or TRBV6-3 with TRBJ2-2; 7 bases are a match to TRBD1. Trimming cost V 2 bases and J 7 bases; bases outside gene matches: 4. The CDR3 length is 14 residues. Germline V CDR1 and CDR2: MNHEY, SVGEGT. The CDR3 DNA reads TGTGCCAGCAGTTACCCGACAGGGTTCGGGGAGCTGTTTTTT. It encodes CASSYPTGFGELFF.

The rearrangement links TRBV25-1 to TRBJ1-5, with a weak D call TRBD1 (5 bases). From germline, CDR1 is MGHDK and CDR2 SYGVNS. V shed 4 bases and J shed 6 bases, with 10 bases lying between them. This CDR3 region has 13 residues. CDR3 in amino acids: CASSVQGGQPQHF. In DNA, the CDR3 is TGTGCCAGCAGTGTGCAGGGTGGTCAGCCCCAGCATTTT. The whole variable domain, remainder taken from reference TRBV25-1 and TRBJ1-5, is EADIYQTPRYLVIGTGKKITLECSQTMGHDKMYWYQQDPGMELHLIHYSYGVNSTEKGDLSSESTVSRIRTEHFPLTLESARPSHTSQYLCASSVQGGQPQHFGDGTRLSIL.

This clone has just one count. The CDR3 here is CASSSGEDYEQYF. Written as DNA, the CDR3 is TGTGCCAGCAGTTCCGGGGAGGACTACGAGCAGTACTTC. The V gene is TRBV27, the J gene TRBJ2-7; perhaps TRBD2 as D (6 bases). CDR3 length: 13 residues. V dropped 4 bases and J dropped 3 bases, with 10 bases sitting between them. The V gene's germline CDR1 is MNHEY and CDR2 SMNVEV (reference sequence).

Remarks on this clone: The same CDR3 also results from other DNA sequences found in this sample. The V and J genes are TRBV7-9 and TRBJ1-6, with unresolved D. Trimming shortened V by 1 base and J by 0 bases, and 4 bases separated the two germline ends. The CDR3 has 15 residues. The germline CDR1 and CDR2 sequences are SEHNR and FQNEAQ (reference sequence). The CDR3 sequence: CASSLGDSYNSPLHF. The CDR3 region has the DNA TGTGCCAGCAGCTTAGGCGACTCCTATAATTCACCCCTCCACTTT.

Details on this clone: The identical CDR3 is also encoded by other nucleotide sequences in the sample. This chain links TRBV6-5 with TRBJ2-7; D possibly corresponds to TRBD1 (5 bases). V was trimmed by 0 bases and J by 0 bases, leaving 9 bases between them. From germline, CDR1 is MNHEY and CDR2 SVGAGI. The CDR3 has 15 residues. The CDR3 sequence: CASSYSPRVSYEQYF. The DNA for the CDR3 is TGTGCCAGCAGTTACTCGCCCAGGGTCTCCTACGAGCAGTACTTC.

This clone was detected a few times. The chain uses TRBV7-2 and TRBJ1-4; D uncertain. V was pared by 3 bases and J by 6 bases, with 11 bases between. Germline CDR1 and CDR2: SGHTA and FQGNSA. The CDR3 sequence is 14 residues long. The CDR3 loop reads CASSFLVIDEKLFF. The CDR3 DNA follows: TGTGCCAGCAGCTTTTTAGTAATCGATGAAAAACTGTTTTTT.

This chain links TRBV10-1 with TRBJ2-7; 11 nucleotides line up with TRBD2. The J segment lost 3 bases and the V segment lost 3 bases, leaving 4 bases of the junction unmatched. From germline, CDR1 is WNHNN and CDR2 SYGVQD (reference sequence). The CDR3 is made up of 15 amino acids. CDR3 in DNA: TGCGCCAGCAGTGATGGGACTAGCGGATACTACGAGCAGTACTTC. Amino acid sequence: CASSDGTSGYYEQYF.

CDR3 in amino acids: CASSQREDRGNYGYTF. CDR3 nucleotides: TGTGCCAGCAGCCAAAGGGAGGACAGGGGGAACTATGGCTACACCTTC. The V and J genes are TRBV14 and TRBJ1-2; 10 nucleotides align to TRBD1. CDR3 length equals 16 residues. Per germline, CDR1 SGHDN and CDR2 FVKESK. The trim removed 2 bases at V and 2 bases at J, leaving 5 bases unmatched.

The CDR3 DNA follows: TGTGCCACCAGTGATCACCCAGAGGGTAACTATGGCTACACCTTC. This encodes CATSDHPEGNYGYTF. The J gene is TRBJ1-2, the V gene TRBV24-1; D gene unclear. The CDR3 covers 15 residues. Germline CDR1 is KGHDR and CDR2 is SFDVKD. Trimming took off 3 bases at V and 1 base at J, with 11 bases between the two ends.

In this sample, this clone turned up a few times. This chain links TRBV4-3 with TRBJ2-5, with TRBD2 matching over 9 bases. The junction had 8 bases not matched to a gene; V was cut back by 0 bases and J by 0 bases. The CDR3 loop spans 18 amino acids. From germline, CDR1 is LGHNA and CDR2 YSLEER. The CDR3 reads CASSQDASGGHYQETQYF. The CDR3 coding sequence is TGCGCCAGCAGCCAAGATGCGAGCGGGGGGCACTACCAAGAGACCCAGTACTTC.

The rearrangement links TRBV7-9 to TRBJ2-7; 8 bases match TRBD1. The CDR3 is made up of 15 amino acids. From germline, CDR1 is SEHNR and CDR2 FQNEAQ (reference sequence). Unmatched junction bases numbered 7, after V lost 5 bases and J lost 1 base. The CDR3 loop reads CASSRQGPSSYEQYF. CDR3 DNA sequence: TGTGCCAGCAGCAGACAGGGGCCCTCTTCCTACGAGCAGTACTTC. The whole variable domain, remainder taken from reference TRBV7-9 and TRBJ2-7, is DTGVSQNPRHKITKRGQNVTFRCDPISEHNRLYWYRQTLGQGPEFLTYFQNEAQLEKSRLLSDRFSAERPKGSFSTLEIQRTEQGDSAMYLCASSRQGPSSYEQYFGPGTRLTVT.

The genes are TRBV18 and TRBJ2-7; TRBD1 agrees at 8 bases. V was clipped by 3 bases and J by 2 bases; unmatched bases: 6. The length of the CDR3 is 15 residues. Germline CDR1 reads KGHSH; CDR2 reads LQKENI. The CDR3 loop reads CASSPLGTGAYEQYF. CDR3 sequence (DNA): TGTGCCAGCTCACCTCTTGGGACAGGAGCCTACGAGCAGTACTTC.

This CDR3 is CASTRPGNSPLHF. The CDR3 region has the DNA TGTGCCAGCACCCGCCCCGGGAATTCACCCCTCCACTTT. This rearrangement joins TRBV28 to TRBJ1-6; D is ambiguous. Looked up from germline, CDR1 is MDHEN and CDR2 is SYDVKM. The length of the CDR3 is 13 residues. V lost 7 bases and J lost 7, with 11 bases in between.

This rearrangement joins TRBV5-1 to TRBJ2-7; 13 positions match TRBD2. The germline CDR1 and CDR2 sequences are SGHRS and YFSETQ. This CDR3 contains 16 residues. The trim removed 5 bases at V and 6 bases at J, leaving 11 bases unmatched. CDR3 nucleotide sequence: TGCGCCAGCAGTCCCCGGACTAGCGGGAGACTTGGCGAGCAGTACTTC. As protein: CASSPRTSGRLGEQYF. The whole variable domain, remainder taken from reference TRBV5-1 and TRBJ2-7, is KAGVTQTPRYLIKTRGQQVTLSCSPISGHRSVSWYQQTPGQGLQFLFEYFSETQRNKGNFPGRFSGRQFSNSRSEMNVSTLELGDSALYLCASSPRTSGRLGEQYFGPGTRLTVT.

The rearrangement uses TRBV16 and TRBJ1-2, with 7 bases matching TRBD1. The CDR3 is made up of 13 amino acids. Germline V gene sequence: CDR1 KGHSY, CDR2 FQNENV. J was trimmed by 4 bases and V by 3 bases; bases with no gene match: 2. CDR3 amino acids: CASSQYRGYGYTF. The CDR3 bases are TGTGCCAGCAGCCAGTACAGGGGCTATGGCTACACCTTC.

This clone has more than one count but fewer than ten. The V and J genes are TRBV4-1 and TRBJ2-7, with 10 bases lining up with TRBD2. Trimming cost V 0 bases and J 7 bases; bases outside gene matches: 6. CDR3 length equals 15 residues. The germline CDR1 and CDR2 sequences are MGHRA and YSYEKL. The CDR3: CASSQEADSGREQYF. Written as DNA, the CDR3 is TGCGCCAGCAGCCAAGAAGCGGATAGCGGGAGGGAGCAGTACTTC.

The CDR3 DNA reads TGTGCCATCAGTGGGCTCCAAAGGACAGACCTCGGTCTCGGGCAGTACTTC. Translation gives CAISGLQRTDLGLGQYF. The V call is TRBV10-3, the J call TRBJ2-7; D possibly corresponds to TRBD1 (6 bases). This CDR3 has 17 residues. Between the trimmed V and J ends, which lost 4 bases and 9 bases, there was a span of 28 bases. Germline CDR1 ENHRY, CDR2 SYGVKD.

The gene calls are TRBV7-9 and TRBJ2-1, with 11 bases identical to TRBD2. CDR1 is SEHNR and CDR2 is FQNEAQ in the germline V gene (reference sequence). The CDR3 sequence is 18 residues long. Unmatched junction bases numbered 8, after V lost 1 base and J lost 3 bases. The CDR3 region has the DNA TGTGCCAGCAGCTTAGAGGGACTAGCGGAAGGTTACTACAATGAGCAGTTCTTC. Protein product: CASSLEGLAEGYYNEQFF.

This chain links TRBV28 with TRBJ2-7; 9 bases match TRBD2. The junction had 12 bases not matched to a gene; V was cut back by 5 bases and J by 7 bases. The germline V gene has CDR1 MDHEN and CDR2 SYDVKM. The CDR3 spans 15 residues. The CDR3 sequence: CASSRESGGFGEQYF. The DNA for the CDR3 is TGTGCCAGCAGTCGAGAGAGCGGGGGGTTTGGAGAGCAGTACTTC.

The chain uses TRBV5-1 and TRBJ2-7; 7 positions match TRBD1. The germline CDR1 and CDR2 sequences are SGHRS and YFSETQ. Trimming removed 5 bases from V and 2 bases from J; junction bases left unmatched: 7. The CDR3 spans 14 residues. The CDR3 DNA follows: TGCGCCAGCAGACTTCGGGACAGTACCTACGAGCAGTACTTC. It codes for CASRLRDSTYEQYF.

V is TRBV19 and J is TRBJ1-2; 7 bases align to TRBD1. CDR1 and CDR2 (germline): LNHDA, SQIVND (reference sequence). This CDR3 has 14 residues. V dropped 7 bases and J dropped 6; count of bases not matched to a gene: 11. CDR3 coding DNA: TGTGCCAGTACCCCGAGGGGGCGTTTTGATGGCTACACCTTC. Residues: CASTPRGRFDGYTF. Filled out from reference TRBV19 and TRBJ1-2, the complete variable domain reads DGGITQSPKYLFRKEGQNVTLSCEQNLNHDAMYWYRQDPGQGLRLIYYSQIVNDFQKGDIAEGYSVSREKKESFPLTVTSAQKNPTAFYLCASTPRGRFDGYTFGSGTRLTVV.

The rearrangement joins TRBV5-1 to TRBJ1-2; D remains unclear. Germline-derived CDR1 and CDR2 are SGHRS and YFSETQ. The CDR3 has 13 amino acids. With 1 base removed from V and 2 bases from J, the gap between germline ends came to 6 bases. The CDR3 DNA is TGCGCCAGCAGCTTGCGGGAGAACTATGGCTACACCTTC. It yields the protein CASSLRENYGYTF.

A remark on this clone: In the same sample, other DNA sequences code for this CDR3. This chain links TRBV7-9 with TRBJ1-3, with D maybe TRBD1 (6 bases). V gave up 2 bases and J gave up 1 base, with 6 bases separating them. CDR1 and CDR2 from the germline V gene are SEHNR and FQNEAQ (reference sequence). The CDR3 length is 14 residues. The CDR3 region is CASSLQGSGNTIYF. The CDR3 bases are TGTGCCAGCAGCTTACAGGGGTCTGGAAACACCATATATTTT.

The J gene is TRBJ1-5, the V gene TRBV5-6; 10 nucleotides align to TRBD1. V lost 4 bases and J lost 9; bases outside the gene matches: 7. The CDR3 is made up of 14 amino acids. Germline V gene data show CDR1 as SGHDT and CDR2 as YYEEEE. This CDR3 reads CASSPWDRGSPQHF. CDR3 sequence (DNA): TGTGCCAGCAGCCCCTGGGACAGGGGCTCGCCCCAGCATTTT.

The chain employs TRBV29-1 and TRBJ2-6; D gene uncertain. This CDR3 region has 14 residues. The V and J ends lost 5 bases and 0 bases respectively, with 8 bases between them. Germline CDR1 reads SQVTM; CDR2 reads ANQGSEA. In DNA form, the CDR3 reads TGCAGCGTTCCCCTAGGCTCTGGGGCCAACGTCCTGACTTTC. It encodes CSVPLGSGANVLTF.

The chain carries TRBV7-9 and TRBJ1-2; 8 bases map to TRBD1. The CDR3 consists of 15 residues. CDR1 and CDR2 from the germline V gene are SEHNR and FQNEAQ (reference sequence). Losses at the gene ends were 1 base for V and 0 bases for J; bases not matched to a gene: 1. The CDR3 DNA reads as TGTGCCAGCAGCTTAGAACAGGGGGCTAACTATGGCTACACCTTC. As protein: CASSLEQGANYGYTF.